The 11 T cell receptor beta chains below come from one sample, sequenced in a study of STAT5B mutations in CD4+ large granular lymphocyte leukemia (dated 2022 in TCRdb). The receptor library was made with the immunoSEQ multiplex PCR assay. As stored in TCRdb, this immuneACCESS dataset retains in-frame rearrangements with V and J assigned. A fraction of the clones does not appear; measured against another copy, unresolved V genes explain less than half of the discrepancy, and the remainder lacks a known reason. Here the sample has about 45,000 clones; approximately 83% occur a single time. Less than 3% of the sample is held by the ten biggest clonotypes. The sample taken for sequencing was CD4+ T cells from blood buffy coats. These receptors were taken from a human donor in good health.

V gene TRBV2 combines with J gene TRBJ2-7; D is unresolved. V was shortened by 4 bases and J by 2 bases, with 12 bases between the two germline ends. The CDR3 extends over 14 amino acids. Germline loops: CDR1 SNHLY, CDR2 FYNNEI. CDR3 bases: TGTGCCAGCAGTGCACCCCTACAAACCTACGAGCAGTACTTC. Its translation is CASSAPLQTYEQYF.

This chain joins TRBV28 and TRBJ2-7, with D maybe TRBD2 (6 bases). CDR3 length: 14 amino acids. The V end lost 8 bases, the J end lost 4 bases, and 18 bases lay between the germline ends. CDR1 and CDR2 (germline): MDHEN, SYDVKM. The CDR3 reads CASHAGTQSYEQYF. CDR3 DNA sequence: TGTGCCAGCCATGCTGGGACTCAAAGTTACGAGCAGTACTTC.

V usage is TRBV7-9 and J usage is TRBJ1-2; 9 bases fit TRBD1. The trim removed 6 bases at V and 4 bases at J, leaving 3 bases unmatched. This CDR3 is 13 amino acids long. In germline, CDR1 is SEHNR, CDR2 FQNEAQ (reference sequence). CDR3: CASSLDRGYGYTF. The CDR3 nucleotides are TGTGCCAGCAGTCTGGACAGGGGCTATGGCTACACCTTC. The full variable domain, in which reference TRBV7-9 and TRBJ1-2 provide the parts outside the CDR3, is DTGVSQNPRHKITKRGQNVTFRCDPISEHNRLYWYRQTLGQGPEFLTYFQNEAQLEKSRLLSDRFSAERPKGSFSTLEIQRTEQGDSAMYLCASSLDRGYGYTFGSGTRLTVV.

The chain recombines TRBV29-1 with TRBJ2-6; D is possibly TRBD1 or TRBD2 (6 bases each). In germline, CDR1 is SQVTM, CDR2 ANQGSEA. Deletions cut 1 base from V and 2 bases from J, with 9 bases between. CDR3 length equals 15 residues. CDR3 DNA: TGCAGCGTTGAAGGGGGGGCGGCTGGGGCCAACGTCCTGACTTTC. Translated: CSVEGGAAGANVLTF. The complete variable domain, with remaining parts taken from reference TRBV29-1 and TRBJ2-6, reads SAVISQKPSRDICQRGTSLTIQCQVDSQVTMMFWYRQQPGQSLTLIATANQGSEATYESGFVIDKFPISRPNLTFSTLTVSNMSPEDSSIYLCSVEGGAAGANVLTFGAGSRLTVL.

The chain is built from TRBV9 and TRBJ2-1; the D gene is possibly TRBD2 (6 bases). V was clipped by 3 bases and J by 13 bases, with 11 bases between them. Germline V gene sequence: CDR1 SGDLS, CDR2 YYNGEE. The CDR3 has 11 residues. The DNA for the CDR3 is TGTGCCAGCAGCGACCAGGGACTTCAGTTCTTC. It codes for CASSDQGLQFF.

The rearrangement links TRBV4-3 to TRBJ2-3, with D possibly matching TRBD1 (7 bases). This CDR3 region has 15 residues. V lost 4 bases and J 3 bases, leaving 14 bases between the germline ends. Germline V gene sequence: CDR1 LGHNA, CDR2 YSLEER. The CDR3, as DNA: TGCGCCAGCAGCCTGTCGCAGGGGGGTACAGATACGCAGTATTTT. This encodes CASSLSQGGTDTQYF.

This clone turned up a few times. The J gene is TRBJ2-1, the V gene TRBV7-2; the match to TRBD2 covers 12 bases. The CDR3 is 15 amino acids. Germline V gives CDR1 SGHTA, CDR2 FQGNSA. Germline trimming cut 5 bases from V and 8 bases from J; bases unmatched to any gene: 7. The chain's CDR3 is CASSAGTSGSDEQFF. CDR3 nucleotide sequence: TGTGCCAGCAGCGCCGGGACTAGCGGGTCCGATGAGCAGTTCTTC.

The chain joins TRBV7-2 to TRBJ1-2; 9 bases fit TRBD1. J lost 8 bases, V lost 5 bases, and 9 bases had no gene match. The germline gives CDR1 SGHTA, CDR2 FQGNSA. The CDR3 runs to 14 residues. The CDR3 DNA reads TGTGCCAGCAGCCCCGGACAGGGGCAGGGGGGCTACACCTTC. This sequence encodes CASSPGQGQGGYTF.

This clone has a handful of counts. CDR3 sequence: CASSQERWSEKLFF. The CDR3 DNA is TGTGCCAGCAGCCAAGAAAGGTGGTCGGAAAAACTGTTTTTT. This chain uses TRBV14 with TRBJ1-4; D is undetermined. V was pared by 0 bases and J by 8 bases, with 10 bases between. The CDR3 has 14 residues. Germline V CDR1 and CDR2: SGHDN, FVKESK.

This clone occurred once. The chain uses TRBV28 and TRBJ1-4; no reliable D call. Germline V gives CDR1 MDHEN, CDR2 SYDVKM. The length of the CDR3 is 15 residues. Between the trimmed V and J ends, which lost 6 bases and 4 bases, there was a span of 15 bases. The CDR3 DNA reads TGTGCCAGCAGCCCCGCCGGGCAGCATAATGAAAAACTGTTTTTT. Its translation: CASSPAGQHNEKLFF.

The J gene is TRBJ1-4, the V gene TRBV29-1; D call uncertain. The germline CDR1 and CDR2 sequences are SQVTM and ANQGSEA. Trimming left V 3 bases short and J 8 bases short, with 22 bases between. The CDR3 extends over 16 amino acids. The CDR3 here is CSVDYYGREGREKLFF. CDR3 bases: TGCAGCGTTGATTATTACGGGCGGGAAGGAAGGGAAAAACTGTTTTTT.